Presented here are 9 T cell receptor beta chains from one specimen sequenced in a study of T cell repertoires in cytomegalovirus infection. Their cognate antigens are unknown. From the reads, TCRdb called clonotypes with MiXCR, one entry per CDR3 protein. Found here are around 340,000 distinct CDR3 sequences, 25% to 30% of them singletons; the top ten hold roughly 20%. Sequenced material: cultured PBMCs, taken from culture after CMV antigen stimulation. These receptor sequences come from a human donor in good health (CMV status not recorded). Some clones in this sample may be carry-over from other donors' samples.

This clonotype was detected a few times. The chain recombines TRBV3-1 with TRBJ2-1, with 8 bases fitting TRBD2. J gave up 2 bases and V 2 bases, and 5 bases lay outside the gene matches. The length of the CDR3 is 16 residues. Per germline, CDR1 LGHDT and CDR2 YNNKEL (reference sequence). CDR3 sequence (DNA): TGTGCCAGCAGCCAATCCGTGGGACTAGCCTACAATGAGCAGTTCTTC. As protein: CASSQSVGLAYNEQFF.

The chain uses TRBV29-1 and TRBJ1-4, with 7 bases identical to TRBD1. Looked up from germline, CDR1 is SQVTM and CDR2 is ANQGSEA. The trim removed 1 base at V and 10 bases at J, leaving 6 bases unmatched. This CDR3 comprises 13 residues. The CDR3 region is CSVEGQGMGKLFF. In DNA, the CDR3 is TGCAGCGTTGAAGGACAGGGTATGGGAAAACTGTTTTTT.

The J gene is TRBJ2-7, the V gene TRBV9, with 9 bases fitting TRBD2. Germline lookup yields CDR1 SGDLS and CDR2 YYNGEE. CDR3 length: 16 residues. Unmatched junction bases numbered 4, after V lost 0 bases and J lost 0 bases. CDR3: CASSVGSSGISYEQYF. The CDR3 DNA is TGTGCCAGCAGCGTAGGATCTAGCGGGATCTCCTACGAGCAGTACTTC. The full variable domain, in which reference TRBV9 and TRBJ2-7 provide the parts outside the CDR3, is DSGVTQTPKHLITATGQRVTLRCSPRSGDLSVYWYQQSLDQGLQFLIQYYNGEERAKGNILERFSAQQFPDLHSELNLSSLELGDSALYFCASSVGSSGISYEQYFGPGTRLTVT.

The chain joins TRBV15 to TRBJ2-5; possible D gene TRBD2, 6 bases. Deletions cut 0 bases from V and 4 bases from J, with 21 bases between. There are 18 residues in the CDR3. Germline lookup yields CDR1 LNHNV and CDR2 YYDKDF (reference sequence). The CDR3 DNA reads TGTGCCACCAGCAGAGATCCCCCTCTAGCGTCTGGGGGAGAGACCCAGTACTTC. As protein: CATSRDPPLASGGETQYF.

The J gene is TRBJ2-3, the V gene TRBV12-3 or TRBV12-4; possibly TRBD1 or TRBD2 for D (5 bases each). The CDR3 is 18 amino acids. V was cut by 5 bases and J by 4 bases, with 25 bases left in between. CDR3 bases: TGTGCCAGCAGTCAGCGATACCTTCCTAAAGAGGGGCCAGATACGCAGTATTTT. This sequence encodes CASSQRYLPKEGPDTQYF.

This clonotype was observed many times. The V gene is TRBV7-8, the J gene TRBJ1-3, with D unclear. V was pared by 1 base and J by 4 bases, with 14 bases between. The CDR3 covers 16 residues. Per germline, CDR1 SGHVS and CDR2 FQNEAQ. CDR3 sequence (DNA): TGTGCCAGCAGCTTAGAGTATGCCGGGGTAGGAAACACCATATATTTT. Translated, it gives CASSLEYAGVGNTIYF.

This clonotype was observed at least ten times. The rearrangement joins TRBV4-1 to TRBJ2-1, with D possibly matching TRBD2 (5 bases). The V and J ends lost 0 bases and 8 bases respectively, with 14 bases between them. The CDR3 loop spans 15 amino acids. Germline V gives CDR1 MGHRA, CDR2 YSYEKL. The CDR3 DNA reads as TGCGCCAGCAGCCAAGACGAGCTAAGTAGCGATGAGCAGTTCTTC. Encoded protein: CASSQDELSSDEQFF.

V is TRBV7-9 and J is TRBJ2-1, with D perhaps matching TRBD2 (6 bases). V lost 2 bases to trimming and J lost 6 bases, with 8 bases between them. This CDR3 has 13 amino acids. Looked up from germline, CDR1 is SEHNR and CDR2 is FQNEAQ (reference sequence). Here the CDR3 DNA reads TGTGCCAGCAGCTTACTAGCGAGCAATGAGCAGTTCTTC. Amino acids: CASSLLASNEQFF.

The chain links TRBV27 to TRBJ2-3; 10 nucleotides align to TRBD2. V lost 2 bases to trimming and J lost 3 bases; unmatched junction nucleotides: 5. Germline CDR1 is MNHEY and CDR2 is SMNVEV (reference sequence). CDR3 length: 16 amino acids. In nucleotides, the CDR3 is TGTGCCAGCAGTTTAAGATCACTAGCGGGAACAGATACGCAGTATTTT. This encodes CASSLRSLAGTDTQYF.